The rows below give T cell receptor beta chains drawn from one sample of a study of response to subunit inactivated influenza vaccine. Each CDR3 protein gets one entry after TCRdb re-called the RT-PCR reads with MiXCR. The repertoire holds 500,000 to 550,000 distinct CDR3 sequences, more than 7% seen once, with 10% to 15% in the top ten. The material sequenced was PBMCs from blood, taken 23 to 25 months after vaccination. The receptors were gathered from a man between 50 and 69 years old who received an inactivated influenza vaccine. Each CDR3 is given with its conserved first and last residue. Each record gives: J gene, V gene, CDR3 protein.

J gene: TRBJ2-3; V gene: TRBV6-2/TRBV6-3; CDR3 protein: CASRGSGRTDTQYF
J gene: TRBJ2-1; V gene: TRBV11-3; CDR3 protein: CASSSGGLDPQNEQFF
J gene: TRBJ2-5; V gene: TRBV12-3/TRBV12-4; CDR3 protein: CASSVPEETQYF
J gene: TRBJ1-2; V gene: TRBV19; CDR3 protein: CASSIAGGYTF
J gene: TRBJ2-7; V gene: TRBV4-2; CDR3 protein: CASSLGDRGPNEQYF
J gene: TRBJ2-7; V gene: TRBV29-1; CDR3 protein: CSVVRDRRGEQYF
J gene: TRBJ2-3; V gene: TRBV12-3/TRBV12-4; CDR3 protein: CASRPGESTDTQYF
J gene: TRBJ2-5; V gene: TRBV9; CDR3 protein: CASSDRGSEETQYF
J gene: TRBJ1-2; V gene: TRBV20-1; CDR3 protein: CSARDPFGGPNYGYTF
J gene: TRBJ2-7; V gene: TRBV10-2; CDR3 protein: CASSESRVPLGYEQYF
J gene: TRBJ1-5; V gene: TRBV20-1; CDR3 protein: CSARWLGQRIKPQHF
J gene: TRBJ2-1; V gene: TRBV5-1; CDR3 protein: CASSLFHNNEQFF
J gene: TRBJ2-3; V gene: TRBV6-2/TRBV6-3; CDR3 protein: CASRPGQLTDTQYF
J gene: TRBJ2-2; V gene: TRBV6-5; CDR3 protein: CASSHISGTLNTGELFF
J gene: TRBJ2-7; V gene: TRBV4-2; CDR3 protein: CASSQAQATSGRAYEQYF
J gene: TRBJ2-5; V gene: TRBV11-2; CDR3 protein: CASSPNNLGVQETQYF
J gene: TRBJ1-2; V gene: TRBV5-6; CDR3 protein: CASSLVGNGYTF
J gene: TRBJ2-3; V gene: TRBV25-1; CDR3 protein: CASSSFNRELSITDTQYF
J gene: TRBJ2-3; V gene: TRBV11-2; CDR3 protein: CASSFALPSTDTQYF
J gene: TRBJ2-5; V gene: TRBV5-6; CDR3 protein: CASSLKSRGGPEETQYF
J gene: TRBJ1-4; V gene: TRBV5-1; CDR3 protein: CASSYGTATNEKLFF
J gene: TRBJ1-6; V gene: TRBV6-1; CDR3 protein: CASSPRPVSPLHF
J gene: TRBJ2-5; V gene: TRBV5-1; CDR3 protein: CASLAPTIQETQYF
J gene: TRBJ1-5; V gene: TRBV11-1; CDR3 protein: CASSSGWGQGESNQPQHF
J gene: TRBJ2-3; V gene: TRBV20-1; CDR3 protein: CSASRGSGTDTQYF
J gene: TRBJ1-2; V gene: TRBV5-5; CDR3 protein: CASRRLQGGDYGYTF
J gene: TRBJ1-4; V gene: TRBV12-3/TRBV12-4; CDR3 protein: CASMGREKLFF
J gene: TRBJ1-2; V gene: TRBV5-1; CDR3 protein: CASSLDRTAGNGYTF
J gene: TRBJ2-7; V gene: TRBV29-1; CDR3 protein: CSVEGGADTYYEQYF
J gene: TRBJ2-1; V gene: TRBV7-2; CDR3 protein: CASSAAIWTNNEQFF
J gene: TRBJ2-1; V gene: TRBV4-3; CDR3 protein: CASSQDFLPRGPYNEQFF